Presented here are 7 T cell receptor beta chains from one specimen sequenced in a study of blood T cell repertoires in COVID-19. The repertoire was sequenced with immunoSEQ multiplex PCR; TCRdb's copy has only in-frame clones and lacks some. Of more than 200,000 clones in the sample, about 86% are singletons; the top ten hold about 9.4%. Sequenced input: peripheral blood. These receptors all stem from a woman aged 45-59 years with COVID-19, enrolled during active disease.

The rearrangement uses TRBV19 and TRBJ2-1; TRBD1 is a possible D gene (6 bases). Germline loops: CDR1 LNHDA, CDR2 SQIVND (reference sequence). Deletions cut 4 bases from V and 2 bases from J, with 15 bases between. CDR3 length equals 16 residues. CDR3 nucleotide sequence: TGTGCCAGTAGTACCTTCCGACAGGCGACCTACAATGAGCAGTTCTTC. It translates to CASSTFRQATYNEQFF. Supplemented by reference TRBV19 and TRBJ2-1, the full variable domain reads DGGITQSPKYLFRKEGQNVTLSCEQNLNHDAMYWYRQDPGQGLRLIYYSQIVNDFQKGDIAEGYSVSREKKESFPLTVTSAQKNPTAFYLCASSTFRQATYNEQFFGPGTRLTVL.

The chain combines TRBV6-5 with TRBJ1-5; D is unclear. Germline lookup yields CDR1 MNHEY and CDR2 SVGAGI. The CDR3 extends over 12 amino acids. Trimming took off 8 bases at V and 2 bases at J, with 7 bases between the two ends. CDR3 sequence reads: CASEVGNQPQHF. The CDR3, as DNA: TGTGCCAGCGAGGTTGGCAATCAGCCCCAGCATTTT.

The chain links TRBV12-5 to TRBJ2-2; maybe TRBD1 (6 bases). With 0 bases removed from V and 6 bases from J, the gap between germline ends came to 14 bases. The CDR3 is 16 residues long. Germline assignment: CDR1 LGHNT and CDR2 FRNRAP. As DNA, the CDR3 is TGTGCTAGTGGTTTGGTACGAGGGGGAGCGGCCGGGGAGCTGTTTTTT. It encodes CASGLVRGGAAGELFF.

The chain has TRBV4-1 and TRBJ1-6, with 9 bases that match TRBD1. The germline CDR1 and CDR2 sequences are MGHRA and YSYEKL. This CDR3 spans 17 amino acids. After removal of 2 bases from V and 9 bases from J, the junction contained 11 bases not matched to a gene. The CDR3, as DNA: TGCGCCAGCAGCCAACCGGGACAGGGAAGATTAGGTTCACCCCTCCACTTT. Protein: CASSQPGQGRLGSPLHF.

CDR3 residues: CAFDRVPWEQYF. The CDR3 nucleotides read TGTGCCTTCGACAGGGTTCCCTGGGAGCAGTACTTC. The chain has TRBV30 and TRBJ2-7; TRBD1 agrees at 7 bases. The V gene end was trimmed by 7 bases and the J gene end by 7 bases; junction bases not matched to a gene: 10. CDR1 and CDR2 from the germline V gene are GTSNPN and SVGIG (reference sequence). CDR3 length equals 12 residues.

The gene calls are TRBV10-3 and TRBJ2-6; D is ambiguous. CDR3 length equals 16 residues. Trimming shortened V by 10 bases and J by 0 bases, and 16 bases separated the two germline ends. Germline V gene lookup returns CDR1 ENHRY and CDR2 SYGVKD. The CDR3 loop reads CASARSTLSGANVLTF. In nucleotides, the CDR3 is TGTGCCAGCGCCAGGTCCACCCTCTCTGGGGCCAACGTCCTGACTTTC.

The sample holds one count of this clone. The chain has TRBV11-3 and TRBJ2-2; 11 bases agree with TRBD1. Germline V lookup: CDR1 SGHNT, CDR2 YENEEA. Losses at the gene ends were 4 bases for V and 7 bases for J; bases not matched to a gene: 5. The CDR3 is 15 residues long. The CDR3 loop reads CASSSSGTGGGELFF. Here the CDR3 DNA reads TGTGCCAGCAGCTCCTCCGGGACAGGGGGCGGGGAGCTGTTTTTT.